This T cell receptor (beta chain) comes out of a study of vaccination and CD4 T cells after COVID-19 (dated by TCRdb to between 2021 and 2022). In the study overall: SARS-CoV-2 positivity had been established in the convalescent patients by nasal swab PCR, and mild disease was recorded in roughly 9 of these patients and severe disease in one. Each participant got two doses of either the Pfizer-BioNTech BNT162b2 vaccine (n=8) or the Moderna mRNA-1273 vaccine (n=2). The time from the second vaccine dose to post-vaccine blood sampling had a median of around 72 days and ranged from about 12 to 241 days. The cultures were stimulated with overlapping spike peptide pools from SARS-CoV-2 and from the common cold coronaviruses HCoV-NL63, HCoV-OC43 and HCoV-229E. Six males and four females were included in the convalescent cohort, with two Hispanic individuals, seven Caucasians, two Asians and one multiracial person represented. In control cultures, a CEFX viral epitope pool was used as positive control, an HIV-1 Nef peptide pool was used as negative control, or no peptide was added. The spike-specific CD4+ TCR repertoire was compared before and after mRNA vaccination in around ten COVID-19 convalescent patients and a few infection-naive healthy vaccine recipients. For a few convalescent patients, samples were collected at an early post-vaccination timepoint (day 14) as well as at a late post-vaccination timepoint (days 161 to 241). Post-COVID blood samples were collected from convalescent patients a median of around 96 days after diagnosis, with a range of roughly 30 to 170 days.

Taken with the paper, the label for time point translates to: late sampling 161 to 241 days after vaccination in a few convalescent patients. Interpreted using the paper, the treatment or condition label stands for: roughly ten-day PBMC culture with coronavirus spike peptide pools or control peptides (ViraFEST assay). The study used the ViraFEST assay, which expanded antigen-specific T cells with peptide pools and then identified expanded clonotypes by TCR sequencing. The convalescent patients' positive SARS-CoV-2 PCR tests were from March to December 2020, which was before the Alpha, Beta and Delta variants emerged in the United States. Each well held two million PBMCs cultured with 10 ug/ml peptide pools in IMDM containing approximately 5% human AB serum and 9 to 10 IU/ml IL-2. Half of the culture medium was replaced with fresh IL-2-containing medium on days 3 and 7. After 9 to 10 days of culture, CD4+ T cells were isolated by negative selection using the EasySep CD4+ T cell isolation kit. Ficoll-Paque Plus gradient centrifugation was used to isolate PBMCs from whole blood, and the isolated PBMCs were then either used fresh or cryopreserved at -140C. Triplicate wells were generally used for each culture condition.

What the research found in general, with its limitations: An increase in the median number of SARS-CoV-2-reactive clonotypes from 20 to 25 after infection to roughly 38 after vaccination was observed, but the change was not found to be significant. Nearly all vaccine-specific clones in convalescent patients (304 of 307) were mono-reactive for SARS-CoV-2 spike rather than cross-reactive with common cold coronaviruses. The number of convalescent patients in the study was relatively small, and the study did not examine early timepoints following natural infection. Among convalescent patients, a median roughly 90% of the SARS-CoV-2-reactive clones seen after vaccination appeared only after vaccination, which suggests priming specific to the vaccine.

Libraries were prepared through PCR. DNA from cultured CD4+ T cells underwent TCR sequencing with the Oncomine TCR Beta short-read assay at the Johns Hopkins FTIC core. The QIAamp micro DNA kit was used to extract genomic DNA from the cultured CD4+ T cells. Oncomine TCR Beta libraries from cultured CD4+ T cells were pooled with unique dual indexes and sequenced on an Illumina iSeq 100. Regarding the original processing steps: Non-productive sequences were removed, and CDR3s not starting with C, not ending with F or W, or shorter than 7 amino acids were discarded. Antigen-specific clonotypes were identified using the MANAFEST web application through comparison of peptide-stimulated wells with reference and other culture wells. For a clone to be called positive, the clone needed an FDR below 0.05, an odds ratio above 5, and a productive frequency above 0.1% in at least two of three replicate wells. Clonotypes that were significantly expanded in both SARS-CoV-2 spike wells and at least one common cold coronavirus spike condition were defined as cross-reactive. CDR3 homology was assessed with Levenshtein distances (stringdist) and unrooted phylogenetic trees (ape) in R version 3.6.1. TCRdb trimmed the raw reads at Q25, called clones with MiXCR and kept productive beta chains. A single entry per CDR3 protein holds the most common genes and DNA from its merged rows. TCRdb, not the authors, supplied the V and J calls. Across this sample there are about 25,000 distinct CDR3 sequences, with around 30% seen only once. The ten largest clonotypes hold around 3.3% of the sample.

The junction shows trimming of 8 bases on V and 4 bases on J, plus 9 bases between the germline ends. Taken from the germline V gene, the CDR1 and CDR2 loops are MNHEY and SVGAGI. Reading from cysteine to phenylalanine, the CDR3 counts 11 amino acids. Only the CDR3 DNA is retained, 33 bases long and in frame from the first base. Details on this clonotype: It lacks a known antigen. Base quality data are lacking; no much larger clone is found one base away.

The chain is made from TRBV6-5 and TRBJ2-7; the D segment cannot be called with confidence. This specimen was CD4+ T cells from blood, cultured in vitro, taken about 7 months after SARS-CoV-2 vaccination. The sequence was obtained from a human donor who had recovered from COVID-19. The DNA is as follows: TGTGCCAGCCACGGGCTTTACGAGCAGTACTTC. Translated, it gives CASHGLYEQYF.